This T cell receptor beta chain was sequenced in a study of CD8+CD57+ T cells in acquired aplastic anemia. TCR beta VDJ and CDR3 profiles were obtained from a genomic DNA template. Each CDR3 protein gets one entry after TCRdb re-called the reads with MiXCR. The sample lists 150,000 to 200,000 distinct CDR3 sequences, 64% occurring once. A few counts support this clonotype. Germline V gene sequence: CDR1 SGHRS, CDR2 YFSETQ. The CDR3 contains 18 residues. V lost 1 base and J lost 5, with 23 bases in between. The clonotype originates from a human donor with severe aplastic anemia or a healthy control (not recorded which). This chain uses TRBV5-1 with TRBJ2-3; TRBD2 might be the D (7 bases). The sample taken for sequencing was sorted CD4+, CD8+, or CD8+CD57+ T cells (not recorded which) from PBMCs. The CDR3 bases are TGCGCCAGCAGCTTGAGGGGTGGGGGGGCCGGCTTAAAAGATACGCAGTATTTT. Amino acids: CASSLRGGGAGLKDTQYF.